This entry features one TCR beta chain sequence. Antigen unknown. The data are from a study of T cells in localized non-small cell lung cancer. General study results and limits: Sequencing was restricted to one tumor region; therefore, heterogeneity remains possible. The greatest T cell clonality was found in uninvolved adjacent lung (higher than in tumor). Turning up in adjacent lung were a median about 61 of the top 100 tumor clones. There was an association of higher blood T cell density with longer overall survival.

The CDR3 length is 14 residues. Trimming took 8 bases from V and 1 from J, leaving 9 bases between them. Germline values: CDR1 MNHNY, CDR2 SVGAGI (reference sequence). Assay: immunoSEQ multiplex PCR; the TCRdb copy retains only in-frame clones and omits some. This sample yields approximately 15,000 clones, of which more than 70% are seen a single time; about 25% belongs to the top ten. The material was peripheral blood, obtained before any cancer treatment. This rearrangement joins TRBV6-6 to TRBJ2-6; D is undetermined. This TCR derives from a female donor older than 55 with stage I squamous cell lung carcinoma. CDR3 nucleotide sequence: TGTGCCAGCGAGCAAGTGTCTGGGGCCAACGTCCTGACTTTC. It is translated as CASEQVSGANVLTF.